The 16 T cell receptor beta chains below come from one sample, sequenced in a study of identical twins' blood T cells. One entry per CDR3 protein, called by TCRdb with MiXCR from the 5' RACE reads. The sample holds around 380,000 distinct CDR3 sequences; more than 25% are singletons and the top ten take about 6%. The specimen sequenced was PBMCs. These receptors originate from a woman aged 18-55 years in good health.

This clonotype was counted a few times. The CDR3 reads CAISRSGGAYEQFF. DNA for the CDR3: TGTGCCATCAGTCGAAGCGGGGGGGCATATGAGCAGTTCTTC. This chain uses TRBV10-3 with TRBJ2-1; 10 nucleotides align to TRBD2. Trimming took 5 bases from V and 8 from J; bases not matched to a gene: 6. The germline gives CDR1 ENHRY, CDR2 SYGVKD. The CDR3 loop spans 14 amino acids.

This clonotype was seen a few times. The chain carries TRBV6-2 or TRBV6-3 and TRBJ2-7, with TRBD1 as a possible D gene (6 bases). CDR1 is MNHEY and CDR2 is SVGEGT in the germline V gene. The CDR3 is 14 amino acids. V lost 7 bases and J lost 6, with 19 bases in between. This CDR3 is CASIYRDTSGEQYF. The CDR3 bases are TGTGCCAGCATATACCGGGACACCTCGGGCGAGCAGTACTTC.

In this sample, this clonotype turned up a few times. This CDR3 reads CSVVDGTYNEQFF. The CDR3 coding sequence is TGCAGCGTTGTTGACGGCACCTACAATGAGCAGTTCTTC. This chain connects TRBV29-1 to TRBJ2-1; D is undetermined. The CDR3 totals 13 residues. Trimming stripped 4 bases from V and 2 bases from J, with 9 bases between. Looked up from germline, CDR1 is SQVTM and CDR2 is ANQGSEA.

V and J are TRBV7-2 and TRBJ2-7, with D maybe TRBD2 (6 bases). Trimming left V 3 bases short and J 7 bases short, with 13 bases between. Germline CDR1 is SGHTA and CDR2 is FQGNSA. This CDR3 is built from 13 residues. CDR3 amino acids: CASSFPTGLEQYF. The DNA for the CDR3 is TGTGCCAGCAGCTTCCCTACAGGACTAGAGCAGTACTTC.

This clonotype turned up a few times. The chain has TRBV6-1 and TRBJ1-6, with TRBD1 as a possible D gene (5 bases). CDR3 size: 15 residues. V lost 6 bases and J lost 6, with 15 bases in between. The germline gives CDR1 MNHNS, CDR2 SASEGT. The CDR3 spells CASRVRPGRNSPLHF. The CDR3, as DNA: TGTGCCAGCAGGGTTCGGCCAGGGCGTAATTCACCCCTCCACTTT.

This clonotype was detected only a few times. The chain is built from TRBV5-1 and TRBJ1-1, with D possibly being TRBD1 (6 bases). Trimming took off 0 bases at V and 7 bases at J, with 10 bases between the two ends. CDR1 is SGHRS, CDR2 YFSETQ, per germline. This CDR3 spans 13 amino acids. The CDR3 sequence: CASSLETGFEAFF. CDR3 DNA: TGCGCCAGCAGCTTGGAAACAGGGTTTGAAGCTTTCTTT.

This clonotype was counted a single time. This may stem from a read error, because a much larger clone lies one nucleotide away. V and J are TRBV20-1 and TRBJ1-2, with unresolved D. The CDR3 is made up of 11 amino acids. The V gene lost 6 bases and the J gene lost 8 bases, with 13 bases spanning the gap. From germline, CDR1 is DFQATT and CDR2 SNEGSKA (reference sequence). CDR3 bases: TGCAGTGCATCCCTCAGGTCCGGCTACACCTTC. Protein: CSASLRSGYTF.

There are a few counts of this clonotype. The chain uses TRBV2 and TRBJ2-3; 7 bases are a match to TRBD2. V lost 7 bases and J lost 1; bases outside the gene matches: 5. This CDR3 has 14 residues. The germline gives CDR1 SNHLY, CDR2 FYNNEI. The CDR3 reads CASIPLAGTDTQYF. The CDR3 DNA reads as TGTGCCAGCATCCCCCTAGCGGGCACAGATACGCAGTATTTT.

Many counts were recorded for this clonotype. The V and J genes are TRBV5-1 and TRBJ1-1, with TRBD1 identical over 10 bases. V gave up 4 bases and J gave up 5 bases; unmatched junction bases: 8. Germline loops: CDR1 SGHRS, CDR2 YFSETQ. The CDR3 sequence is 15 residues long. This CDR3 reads CASSLEGQGRTEAFF. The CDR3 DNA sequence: TGCGCCAGCAGCCTAGAGGGACAGGGGAGGACTGAAGCTTTCTTT.

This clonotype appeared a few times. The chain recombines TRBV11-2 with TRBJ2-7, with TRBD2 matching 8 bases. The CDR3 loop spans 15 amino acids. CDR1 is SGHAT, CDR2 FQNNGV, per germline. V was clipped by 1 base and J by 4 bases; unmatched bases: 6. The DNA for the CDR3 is TGTGCCAGCAGCTTAGGAAGCGGGAGTATTTACGAGCAGTACTTC. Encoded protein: CASSLGSGSIYEQYF.

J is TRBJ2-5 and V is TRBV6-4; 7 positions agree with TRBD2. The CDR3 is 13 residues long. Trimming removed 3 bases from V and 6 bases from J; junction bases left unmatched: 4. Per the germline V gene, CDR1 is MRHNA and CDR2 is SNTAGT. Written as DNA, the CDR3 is TGTGCCAGCAGTGAATCGGGGGGACAGACCCAGTACTTC. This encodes CASSESGGQTQYF.

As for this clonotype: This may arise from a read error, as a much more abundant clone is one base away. In DNA form, the CDR3 reads TGTGCCAGCAGCCAAGAGGGGACTAGCAATCAGCCCCAGCATTTT. As protein: CASSQEGTSNQPQHF. The genes are TRBV4-2 and TRBJ1-5, with D perhaps TRBD1 (5 bases). Germline V gives CDR1 LGHNA, CDR2 YNFKEQ. The germline V and J ends were trimmed by 0 bases and 0 bases, with 6 bases remaining between them. This CDR3 is 15 amino acids long.

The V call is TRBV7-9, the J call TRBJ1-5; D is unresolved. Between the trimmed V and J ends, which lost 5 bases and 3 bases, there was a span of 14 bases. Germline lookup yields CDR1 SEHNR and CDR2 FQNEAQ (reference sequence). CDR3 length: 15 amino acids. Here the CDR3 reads CASSPITGYNQPQHF. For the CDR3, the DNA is TGTGCCAGCAGCCCAATTACCGGATACAATCAGCCCCAGCATTTT.

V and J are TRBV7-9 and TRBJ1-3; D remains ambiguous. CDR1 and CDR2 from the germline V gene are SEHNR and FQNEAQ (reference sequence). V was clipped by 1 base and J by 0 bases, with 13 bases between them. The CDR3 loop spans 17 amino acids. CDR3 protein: CASSLGFAASSGNTIYF. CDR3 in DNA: TGTGCCAGCAGCTTAGGATTCGCCGCAAGCTCTGGAAACACCATATATTTT. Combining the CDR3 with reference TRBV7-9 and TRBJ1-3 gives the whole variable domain DTGVSQNPRHKITKRGQNVTFRCDPISEHNRLYWYRQTLGQGPEFLTYFQNEAQLEKSRLLSDRFSAERPKGSFSTLEIQRTEQGDSAMYLCASSLGFAASSGNTIYFGEGSWLTVV.

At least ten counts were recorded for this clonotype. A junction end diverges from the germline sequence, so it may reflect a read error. The CDR3 sequence is CASSERTSNYGYTF. The CDR3 bases are TGTGCCAGCAGTGAACGGACTTCTAACTATGGCTACACCTTC. This sequence joins TRBV10-2 and TRBJ1-2; D call uncertain. Germline V lookup: CDR1 WSHSY, CDR2 SAAADI. There are 14 residues in the CDR3.

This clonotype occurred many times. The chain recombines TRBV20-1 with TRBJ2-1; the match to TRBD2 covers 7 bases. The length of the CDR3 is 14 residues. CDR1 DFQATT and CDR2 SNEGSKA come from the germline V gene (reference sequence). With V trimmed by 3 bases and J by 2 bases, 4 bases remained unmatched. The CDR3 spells CSARGRVAYNEQFF. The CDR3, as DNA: TGCAGTGCTAGGGGGAGGGTCGCCTACAATGAGCAGTTCTTC.